This is a list of T cell receptor beta chains from one sample in a study of T cell clonotyping in hematopoietic cell transplantation. The method was immunoSEQ multiplex PCR; TCRdb's version includes in-frame clones alone and lacks a portion of them. The repertoire holds more than 70,000 clones, with 95% to 97% as singletons. The material was peripheral blood mononuclear cells, obtained before stem cell transplant. The receptors originated from a woman aged 50 to 65 with acute myeloid leukemia. Some clones in this sample may be carry-over from other donors' samples. Each CDR3 is given with its conserved first and last residue. D genes are given only for firm matches. Clone size appears in some rows only: once, few, many, or a class for an expanded clone.

D,size,J,V,DNA,CDR3
TRBD2,NA,TRBJ2-2,TRBV10-3,TGTGCCATCAGTGAAAATACTAGCGGGAGAGGCACCGGGGAGCTGTTTTTT,CAISENTSGRGTGELFF
NA,NA,TRBJ2-7,TRBV6-1,TGTGCCAGCAGAGAAGCCTACGAGCAGTACTTC,CASREAYEQYF
NA,NA,TRBJ2-2,TRBV2,TGTGCCAGCAGTGCAGACGGACACACCGGGGAGCTGTTTTTT,CASSADGHTGELFF
NA,NA,TRBJ1-1,TRBV6-1,TGTGCCAGCAGGGAAGGAGGGTCAAGGGGGTACACTGAAGCTTTCTTT,CASREGGSRGYTEAFF
NA,NA,TRBJ1-2,TRBV2,TGTGCCAGCAGTGAAGCGCCTACCCGGGGCGTCGGCGGCTACACCTTC,CASSEAPTRGVGGYTF
TRBD1,NA,TRBJ1-1,TRBV19,TGTGCCAGTAGCATCCAGGACAGGGCGAACACTGAAGCTTTCTTT,CASSIQDRANTEAFF
TRBD1,NA,TRBJ2-6,TRBV23-1,TGCGCCAGCAGTCAAAAACGGGACAGGGGGACTGGGGCCAACGTCCTGACTTTC,CASSQKRDRGTGANVLTF
NA,NA,TRBJ2-5,TRBV5-5,TGTGCCAGCAGCCGGAGGGGTTGGCAGACCCAAGAGACCCAGTACTTC,CASSRRGWQTQETQYF
NA,few,TRBJ1-1,TRBV29-1,TGCAGCGTTAGGTGGGGAGAGAACACTGAAGCTTTCTTT,CSVRWGENTEAFF
NA,NA,TRBJ2-2,TRBV7-3,TGTGCCAGCAGCTTAAAGGCGCCGACCGGGGAGCTGTTTTTT,CASSLKAPTGELFF
TRBD2,NA,TRBJ2-5,TRBV4-1,TGCGCCAGCAGCATGGGGGGGTACCAAGAGACCCAGTACTTC,CASSMGGYQETQYF
TRBD1,NA,TRBJ1-3,TRBV28,TGTGCCAGCAGCTTTCCGGACAGGGGGAACACCATATATTTT,CASSFPDRGNTIYF
TRBD1,few,TRBJ2-7,TRBV5-8,TGTGCCAGCAGCTTGGGGCAGGGGGCCTTTTCCTACGAGCAGTACTTC,CASSLGQGAFSYEQYF
NA,NA,TRBJ1-5,TRBV5-8,TGTGCCAGCAGCATCCGGGCGGGGAGCAATCAGCCCCAGCATTTT,CASSIRAGSNQPQHF
NA,NA,TRBJ2-1,TRBV28,TGTGCCAGCAGTGTAACCGACAATGAGCAGTTCTTC,CASSVTDNEQFF
NA,NA,TRBJ2-2,TRBV7-9,TGTGCCAGCAGCCCAGAAGGACCCGGGGAGCTGTTTTTT,CASSPEGPGELFF
NA,once,TRBJ1-3,TRBV7-9,TGTGCCAGCAGCCTAGGAGTTTCTGGAAACACCATATATTTT,CASSLGVSGNTIYF
TRBD1,NA,TRBJ1-1,TRBV5-1,TGCGCCAGCAGCTATGGGGGACAGGGGGAACGGACTGAAGCTTTCTTT,CASSYGGQGERTEAFF
NA,NA,TRBJ2-5,TRBV5-3,TGTGCCAGAAGCTTGGATAGGGGTGATCAAGAGACCCAGTACTTC,CARSLDRGDQETQYF
NA,NA,TRBJ2-7,TRBV11-2,TGTGCCAGCAGCTTCCGGGCATCGGTCTCCTACGAGCAGTACTTC,CASSFRASVSYEQYF
NA,NA,TRBJ2-1,TRBV5-6,TGTGCCAGCAGCTTGGAGGTCAAAGCCCAGGAGCAGTTCTTC,CASSLEVKAQEQFF
NA,few,TRBJ1-3,TRBV19,TGTGCCAGTAGTCGTCAGGTCAGCTCTGGAAACACCATATATTTT,CASSRQVSSGNTIYF
NA,NA,TRBJ1-5,TRBV28,TGTGCCAGCAGTTTACGGGAGGGGGGGCAGCCCCAGCATTTT,CASSLREGGQPQHF
TRBD1,NA,TRBJ1-1,TRBV7-9,TGTGCCAGCACCTCTCTCGGGTTAGGACAGGGGACAATGAACACTGAAGCTTTCTTT,CASTSLGLGQGTMNTEAFF
NA,NA,TRBJ1-2,TRBV4-1,TGCGCCAGCAGCCGAACAGTGACTGATACTAACTATGGCTACACCTTC,CASSRTVTDTNYGYTF
NA,NA,TRBJ1-6,TRBV25-1,TGTGCCAGCAGTGAAAGGGAAGCCCTCCACTTT,CASSEREALHF
TRBD1,NA,TRBJ1-4,TRBV28,TGTGCCAGCAGAGCCGGGACAGGGCATGAAAAACTGTTTTTT,CASRAGTGHEKLFF
NA,NA,TRBJ1-1,TRBV6-5,TGTGCCAGCAGTTACCGACACGTGGTGCTGAACACTGAAGCTTTCTTT,CASSYRHVVLNTEAFF
NA,NA,TRBJ2-7,TRBV29-1,TGCAGCGTTGAAGGCCCGGGCATGGGGTTTAACGAGCAGTACTTC,CSVEGPGMGFNEQYF
NA,NA,TRBJ2-3,TRBV28,TGTGCCAGCACGGGGACACGGAAAAGTAGGGATACGCAGTATTTT,CASTGTRKSRDTQYF
NA,NA,TRBJ2-3,TRBV6-4,TGTGCCAGCAGTGTAAGGGACTCGCCAAACACAGATACGCAGTATTTT,CASSVRDSPNTDTQYF
NA,NA,TRBJ2-7,TRBV7-8,TGTGCCAGCAGCTTAGCGGGGGACCACTCCTACGAGCAGTACTTC,CASSLAGDHSYEQYF
NA,NA,TRBJ1-6,TRBV7-9,TGTGCCAGCAGCTTAGCGACCCCCCTCCACTTT,CASSLATPLHF
NA,NA,TRBJ2-7,TRBV9,TGTGCCAGCAGCGTTGACTATTCCTACGAGCAGTACTTC,CASSVDYSYEQYF
TRBD1,NA,TRBJ2-7,TRBV7-2,TGTGCCAGCAGTCTCACGGGACAGGGGGCGGGGGAGCAGTACTTC,CASSLTGQGAGEQYF
NA,NA,TRBJ1-2,TRBV6-5,TGTGCCAGCAGTCCAGGACGGTATACCTATGGCTACACCTTC,CASSPGRYTYGYTF
NA,NA,TRBJ1-4,TRBV4-2,TGTGCCAGCAGCCAAGATTGGGTCAGGGGTGGGGAAAAACTGTTTTTT,CASSQDWVRGGEKLFF
TRBD1,NA,TRBJ2-3,TRBV28,TGTGCCAGCAGTTTTCTTGGGACAGGGGGCACAGATACGCAGTATTTT,CASSFLGTGGTDTQYF
NA,NA,TRBJ1-2,TRBV4-1,TGCGCCAGCAGCCAAGAGTGGGGAGACTATGGCTACACCTTC,CASSQEWGDYGYTF
TRBD1,NA,TRBJ1-5,TRBV19,TGTGCCAGCCTGCCCCCGGGACAGGGACAGCAGCCCCAGCATTTT,CASLPPGQGQQPQHF
NA,NA,TRBJ1-5,TRBV30,TGTGCCTGGAGTCCTCGGGGCCTCCAGCCCCAGCATTTT,CAWSPRGLQPQHF
NA,NA,TRBJ1-4,TRBV6-5,TGTGCCAGCAGCTCCAGGTCCAGACCTAATGAAAAACTGTTTTTT,CASSSRSRPNEKLFF
NA,few,TRBJ2-6,TRBV9,TGTGCCAGCAGCGTAGTTGGGGTGGGATCATCTGGGGCCAACGTCCTGACTTTC,CASSVVGVGSSGANVLTF
TRBD1,NA,TRBJ1-2,TRBV11-2,TGTGCCAGCAGAACTATACGGACAGGGAAAAACTATGGCTACACCTTC,CASRTIRTGKNYGYTF
TRBD1,NA,TRBJ1-4,TRBV27,TGTGCCAGCAGTTTACTTGGACAGGGCCGGTTGGAAAAACTGTTTTTT,CASSLLGQGRLEKLFF